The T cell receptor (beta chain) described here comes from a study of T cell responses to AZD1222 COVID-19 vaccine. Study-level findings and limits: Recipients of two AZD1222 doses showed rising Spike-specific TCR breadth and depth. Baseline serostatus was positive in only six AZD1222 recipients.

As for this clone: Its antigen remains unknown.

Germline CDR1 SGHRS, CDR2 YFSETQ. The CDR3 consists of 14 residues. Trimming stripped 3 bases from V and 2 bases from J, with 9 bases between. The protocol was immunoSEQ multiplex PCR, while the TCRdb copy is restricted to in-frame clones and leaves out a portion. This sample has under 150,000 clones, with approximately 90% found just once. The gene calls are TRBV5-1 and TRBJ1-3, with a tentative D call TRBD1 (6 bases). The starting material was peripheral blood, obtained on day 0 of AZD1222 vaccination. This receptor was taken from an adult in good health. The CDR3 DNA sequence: TGCGCCAGCAGCTCAGGACAGACTGGAAACACCATATATTTT. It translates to CASSSGQTGNTIYF.